This is a list of T cell receptor beta chains from one sample in a study of T-cell reconstitution after alpha-beta-depleted transplantation in children. Using its own MiXCR run on the PCR reads, TCRdb lists one record per CDR3 protein. The sample consists of a few hundred thousand distinct CDR3 sequences, around 13% of them appearing once. This material consisted of PBMCs from the stem cell graft donor, taken from the stem cell graft. These receptors came from a human donor who donated a stem cell graft to a child with combined immunodeficiency. CDR3s leave out the opening cysteine and the closing phenylalanine or tryptophan.

V gene	J gene	CDR3 protein
TRBV5-1	TRBJ2-1	ASSSYPGDEQF
TRBV2	TRBJ1-2	ASSELGGALPYGYT
TRBV7-3	TRBJ2-1	ASSPGQGANDEQF
TRBV29-1	TRBJ2-7	SVEDRETYEQY
TRBV24-1	TRBJ2-2	ATSDPDTPGELF
TRBV5-1	TRBJ2-5	ASSADRGETQY
TRBV15	TRBJ2-5	ATSREAGETQY
TRBV12-3/TRBV12-4	TRBJ2-7	ASRTSGTYEQY
TRBV6-1	TRBJ2-3	ASSGLGRDSTDTQY
TRBV20-1	TRBJ2-3	SATGTGLDTQY
TRBV7-2	TRBJ1-2	ASSSTGGFT
TRBV4-1	TRBJ2-5	ASSQAGRETQY
TRBV5-1	TRBJ2-2	ASLPGQGITGELF
TRBV5-4	TRBJ1-2	ASSLGGDSNYGYT
TRBV5-6	TRBJ2-7	ASSLMAVWVSYEQY
TRBV7-2	TRBJ2-7	ASSFRGQNEQY